The rows below give T cell receptor beta chains drawn from one sample of a study of blood T cells in healthy people across ages. TCRdb independently ran MiXCR on the 5' RACE reads; one entry per CDR3 protein. The sample has about 1.5 million distinct CDR3 sequences, around 40% seen once. Sequenced sample: blood. These receptors originate from a woman aged 18-35 years in good health. CDR3s include the opening cysteine and the closing phenylalanine or tryptophan. The D gene is left open where the match is weak. Not every row has a clone size; where given, it reads once, few, many or a size class.

v_gene	j_gene	abundance	d_gene	CDR3aa	CDR3nt
TRBV18	TRBJ1-2	NA	NA	CASSRNQAGTEARGYTF	TGTGCCAGCTCACGAAACCAAGCTGGGACGGAAGCCCGTGGCTACACCTTC
TRBV20-1	TRBJ2-7	NA	TRBD2	CSAPPGLAPYEQYF	TGCAGTGCTCCTCCTGGACTAGCCCCCTACGAGCAGTACTTC
TRBV5-1	TRBJ2-3	NA	NA	CASSFSPEETQYF	TGCGCCAGCAGCTTTTCCCCGGAGGAGACGCAGTATTTT
TRBV4-2	TRBJ1-2	NA	NA	CASSQGTRRYGYTF	TGTGCCAGCAGCCAAGGAACCCGGCGCTATGGCTACACCTTC
TRBV11-2	TRBJ2-2	NA	TRBD1	CASSLERGHTGELFF	TGTGCCAGCAGCTTAGAAAGGGGGCACACCGGGGAGCTGTTTTTT
TRBV6-6	TRBJ2-3	NA	TRBD2	CASSSTSVGTDTQYF	TGTGCCAGCAGTTCGACTAGCGTGGGCACAGATACGCAGTATTTT
TRBV4-3	TRBJ1-2	NA	NA	CASSQDGAVANYGYTF	TGCGCCAGCAGCCAAGATGGGGCAGTAGCTAACTATGGCTACACCTTC
TRBV24-1	TRBJ2-1	NA	TRBD1	CATSDSRTGYRRGEQFF	TGTGCCACCAGTGATTCCCGGACAGGGTACCGTCGGGGCGAGCAGTTCTTC
TRBV28	TRBJ2-7	few	NA	CASSQTDRPITYEQYF	TGTGCCAGCAGCCAAACTGACAGACCCATAACCTACGAGCAGTACTTC
TRBV6-2/TRBV6-3	TRBJ2-3	NA	TRBD2	CASSYTSGYSTDTQYF	TGTGCCAGCAGTTACACTAGCGGCTACAGCACAGATACGCAGTATTTT
TRBV2	TRBJ1-5	NA	NA	CASSDVGRSGNQPQHF	TGTGCCAGCAGTGATGTTGGCAGGTCGGGCAATCAGCCCCAGCATTTT
TRBV4-3	TRBJ1-1	once	TRBD1	CAGSQDIGGGTEAFF	TGCGCCGGCAGCCAAGATATAGGGGGCGGCACTGAAGCTTTCTTT
TRBV27	TRBJ2-3	NA	NA	CASSFLVLGEGTDTQYF	TGTGCCAGCAGTTTCTTAGTTCTTGGCGAAGGCACAGATACGCAGTATTTT
TRBV9	TRBJ2-7	NA	NA	CASSEGSAYEQYF	TGTGCCAGCAGCGAAGGATCCGCCTACGAGCAGTACTTC
TRBV7-8	TRBJ2-7	NA	NA	CASSLALVTYEQYF	TGTGCCAGCAGCTTAGCCCTAGTGACCTACGAGCAGTACTTC
TRBV3-1	TRBJ2-1	NA	NA	CASSREGGSSYNEQFF	TGTGCCAGCAGTCGTGAAGGGGGGTCTTCCTACAATGAGCAGTTCTTC
TRBV12-3/TRBV12-4	TRBJ2-1	NA	NA	CASASPRQCEQFF	TGTGCCAGCGCCTCCCCCCGACAGTGTGAGCAGTTCTTC
TRBV12-3/TRBV12-4	TRBJ2-1	few	TRBD2	CASSLALGLTDEQFF	TGTGCCAGCAGTTTAGCTTTGGGACTAACCGATGAGCAGTTCTTC
TRBV4-2	TRBJ2-2	NA	TRBD1	CASSQPNTGDTGELFF	TGTGCCAGCAGCCAGCCGAATACAGGGGACACCGGGGAGCTGTTTTTT
TRBV11-3	TRBJ2-1	NA	NA	CASSLGGGYEQFF	TGTGCCAGCAGCTTAGGTGGGGGCTATGAGCAGTTCTTC
TRBV11-2	TRBJ1-1	NA	NA	CASSLMGLPNTEAFF	TGTGCCAGCAGCTTAATGGGCCTACCGAACACTGAAGCTTTCTTT
TRBV29-1	TRBJ1-1	NA	TRBD1	CSVSRDRGRDEAFF	TGCAGCGTGAGCCGGGACAGGGGGCGGGATGAAGCTTTCTTT
TRBV20-1	TRBJ2-7	NA	NA	CSAAGETHYEQYF	TGCAGTGCTGCAGGGGAGACCCACTACGAGCAGTACTTC
TRBV6-2/TRBV6-3	TRBJ2-7	once	NA	CASNPGGRGEQYF	TGTGCCAGCAACCCAGGGGGGCGAGGTGAGCAGTACTTC
TRBV7-8	TRBJ1-5	NA	TRBD1	CASSQWTGGNQPQHF	TGTGCCAGCAGCCAGTGGACAGGGGGGAATCAGCCCCAGCATTTT
TRBV10-2	TRBJ2-3	NA	NA	CASSTGRADTQYF	TGCGCCAGCAGCACAGGGAGGGCAGATACGCAGTATTTT
TRBV25-1	TRBJ1-6	few	NA	CASSESALGGLSYNSPLHF	TGTGCCAGCAGTGAATCGGCGTTAGGAGGGCTCTCCTATAATTCACCCCTCCACTTT
TRBV7-2	TRBJ2-3	few	TRBD2	CASSPERTSGGTDTQYF	TGTGCCAGCAGCCCGGAAAGGACTAGCGGGGGCACAGATACGCAGTATTTT
TRBV20-1	TRBJ1-5	NA	NA	CSASTGLEQPQHF	TGCAGTGCTTCCACAGGGTTGGAGCAGCCCCAGCATTTT
TRBV10-3	TRBJ2-3	few	NA	CATGRGDASTDTQYF	TGTGCCACCGGCCGAGGGGACGCGAGCACAGATACGCAGTATTTT
TRBV6-6	TRBJ1-5	few	NA	CASSEQPVGKPQHF	TGTGCCAGCAGCGAACAGCCCGTTGGCAAGCCCCAGCATTTT
TRBV5-5	TRBJ1-2	NA	NA	CASSLGMTIDYGYTF	TGTGCCAGCAGCTTGGGTATGACCATTGACTATGGCTACACCTTC
TRBV20-1	TRBJ2-3	NA	NA	CSARGTRDSTDTQYF	TGCAGTGCTAGAGGGACGCGAGATAGCACAGATACGCAGTATTTT
TRBV12-3/TRBV12-4	TRBJ1-1	few	NA	CASSLAMRNTEAFF	TGTGCCAGCAGTTTAGCGATGAGGAACACTGAAGCTTTCTTT
TRBV2	TRBJ2-1	few	NA	CARGLTYNEQFF	TGTGCCAGAGGCTTAACGTACAATGAGCAGTTCTTC
TRBV20-1	TRBJ2-6	few	NA	CSAPLLPGANVLTF	TGCAGTGCTCCACTCCTGCCTGGGGCCAACGTCCTGACTTTC
TRBV5-1	TRBJ1-2	NA	NA	CASSLVAGSGYTF	TGCGCCAGCAGCTTGGTGGCAGGGTCCGGCTACACCTTC
TRBV4-2	TRBJ2-3	few	TRBD1	CASSQEWTGGTDTQYF	TGTGCCAGCAGCCAAGAGTGGACAGGGGGCACAGATACGCAGTATTTT
TRBV19	TRBJ1-2	NA	NA	CASSIRDRRYASGYTF	TGTGCCAGTAGTATTAGAGACAGGAGGTACGCGAGTGGCTACACCTTC
TRBV25-1	TRBJ1-1	NA	NA	CASSGTGITEAFF	TGTGCCAGCAGTGGTACAGGTATCACTGAAGCTTTCTTT
TRBV5-1	TRBJ2-2	few	NA	CASSLDRARTGELFF	TGCGCCAGCAGCTTGGACAGGGCTCGCACCGGGGAGCTGTTTTTT
TRBV12-3/TRBV12-4	TRBJ2-1	NA	TRBD2	CASRLTSGGARDEQFF	TGTGCCAGCAGACTGACTAGCGGGGGGGCCAGGGATGAGCAGTTCTTC
TRBV5-1	TRBJ2-5	NA	NA	CASRDDATLGDEQYF	TGCGCCAGCAGGGACGATGCAACTCTCGGAGATGAGCAGTACTTC
TRBV7-3	TRBJ2-3	NA	NA	CASSLTDTYTQYF	TGTGCCAGCAGCTTAACTGATACCTATACGCAGTATTTT
TRBV7-2	TRBJ2-1	few	NA	CASSLAPLGQETQFF	TGTGCCAGCAGCTTAGCCCCTCTAGGACAAGAGACCCAGTTCTTC
TRBV7-6	TRBJ2-1	NA	TRBD1	CASSLTGQGIGNEQFF	TGTGCCAGCAGCTTAACTGGACAGGGTATAGGCAATGAGCAGTTCTTC